The 29 T cell receptor beta chains listed next were all sequenced from one sample in a study of shared clonotypes between healthy human individuals (TCRdb year 2020). Receptor amplification or capture employed the immunoSEQ multiplex PCR assay. TCRdb re-hosts the immuneACCESS table, in-frame sequences only. Its copies lack some clones; in the studies checked, an unresolved V gene accounts for under half of them, and the cause for the rest is not known. This sample gives over 2 million clones in total; 85% to 95% of them show up just once. Jointly, the top ten make up about 0.36% of the sample. Sequencing was carried out using naive CD4+ T cells from PBMCs. What the cell subset or site label conveys for this sample: CD45RA+ positively selected. These receptors were obtained from a man aged 18 to 30 in good health. Some clones in this sample may be carry-over from other donors' samples.

The genes are TRBV5-1 and TRBJ2-2; 11 bases match TRBD2. The germline V gene encodes CDR1 SGHRS and CDR2 YFSETQ. Trimming removed 0 bases from V and 7 bases from J; junction bases left unmatched: 14. The CDR3 consists of 19 residues. The CDR3 here is CASSLVSALAGVGNGELFF. CDR3 nucleotides: TGCGCCAGCAGCTTGGTGTCCGCACTAGCGGGAGTGGGAAACGGGGAGCTGTTTTTT.

The chain carries TRBV27 and TRBJ2-7, with D possibly TRBD2 on 6 matching bases. V lost 2 bases and J 3 bases, leaving 14 bases between the germline ends. The germline V gene has CDR1 MNHEY and CDR2 SMNVEV (reference sequence). CDR3 length: 15 amino acids. In nucleotides, the CDR3 is TGTGCCAGCAGTTTAGGAGCGGGCGGCCTCTACGAGCAGTACTTC. This gives the protein CASSLGAGGLYEQYF.

Points on this clone: Other nucleotide sequences from this sample produce the same CDR3. The chain has TRBV5-1 and TRBJ2-3; D tentatively reads TRBD1 or TRBD2 (5 bases each). Trimming shortened V by 5 bases and J by 1 base, and 5 bases separated the two germline ends. CDR3 length equals 12 residues. Germline CDR1 SGHRS, CDR2 YFSETQ. The CDR3 loop is CASRGGTDTQYF. The CDR3 DNA reads as TGCGCCAGCAGGGGGGGCACAGATACGCAGTATTTT.

The chain links TRBV5-1 to TRBJ2-3; 7 bases match TRBD1. CDR3 size: 14 residues. The germline gives CDR1 SGHRS, CDR2 YFSETQ. The J segment lost 3 bases and the V segment lost 8 bases, leaving 9 bases of the junction unmatched. CDR3 nucleotides: TGCGCCAGTCGTCCCGGGACAGTGACAGATACGCAGTATTTT. This encodes CASRPGTVTDTQYF.

The V gene is TRBV21-1, the J gene TRBJ2-7; no DNA check was done on the table's D call, TRBD2. TRBV21-1 is termed a pseudogene. This CDR3 region has 16 residues. The CDR3 DNA reads TGTGCCAGCAGCAAGGGGGAGGGGGGAGTCTACGACGAGCAGTACTTC. This sequence encodes CASSKGEGGVYDEQYF.

This clone was detected only a few times. V gene TRBV6-5 combines with J gene TRBJ1-1; maybe TRBD1 (5 bases). The germline V and J ends were trimmed by 2 bases and 3 bases, with 13 bases remaining between them. Germline-derived CDR1 and CDR2 are MNHEY and SVGAGI. The CDR3 has 15 residues. CDR3 in amino acids: CASSYRALRDTEAFF. CDR3 nucleotides: TGTGCCAGCAGTTACAGGGCCCTCAGGGACACTGAAGCTTTCTTT.

This clone came up a few times. V gene TRBV2 combines with J gene TRBJ1-2; D unclear. Trimming left V 7 bases short and J 0 bases short, with 6 bases between. Germline CDR1 reads SNHLY; CDR2 reads FYNNEI. The CDR3 loop spans 12 amino acids. The CDR3 DNA sequence: TGTGCCAGCATCCAGTCTAACTATGGCTACACCTTC. Residues: CASIQSNYGYTF.

As regards this clone: The same CDR3 arises from other DNA sequences in this sample as well. In DNA form, the CDR3 reads TGCAGTGCTAGAGTCTCCAATGAGCAGTTCTTC. Protein sequence: CSARVSNEQFF. The chain combines TRBV20-1 with TRBJ2-1; unclear D gene. CDR1 is DFQATT and CDR2 is SNEGSKA in the germline V gene (reference sequence). The CDR3 runs 11 residues. Deletions cut 1 base from V and 6 bases from J, with 4 bases between.

The chain links TRBV19 to TRBJ2-2; D is perhaps TRBD1 (5 bases). Germline CDR1 and CDR2: LNHDA and SQIVND (reference sequence). The CDR3 is 13 residues long. Deletions cut 6 bases from V and 5 bases from J, with 10 bases between. This CDR3 is CASRPQGTGELFF. CDR3 DNA: TGTGCCAGTAGACCCCAGGGTACCGGGGAGCTGTTTTTT.

The chain recombines TRBV28 with TRBJ2-5; 9 bases match TRBD2. The CDR3 sequence is 15 residues long. The V gene's germline CDR1 is MDHEN and CDR2 SYDVKM. Trimming took 7 bases from V and 5 from J; bases not matched to a gene: 11. The CDR3 sequence is CASTAQLAGLETQYF. The DNA of the CDR3 is TGTGCCAGCACCGCACAACTAGCGGGCTTGGAGACCCAGTACTTC.

CDR3 nucleotide sequence: TGTGCCAGCTCACCAGCGACAGACATTGGCTATGGCTACACCTTC. Its protein product is CASSPATDIGYGYTF. V and J are TRBV18 and TRBJ1-2; a possible D gene is TRBD1 (5 bases). Germline loops: CDR1 KGHSH, CDR2 LQKENI. The CDR3 totals 15 residues. The V end lost 2 bases, the J end lost 4 bases, and 14 bases lay between the germline ends.

In this sample, this clone turned up once. Within the sample, other DNA sequences also encode this same CDR3. The chain is built from TRBV11-2 and TRBJ2-7; D possibly corresponds to TRBD2 (5 bases). The CDR3 is 13 residues long. The V end lost 5 bases, the J end lost 0 bases, and 8 bases lay between the germline ends. The germline CDR1 and CDR2 sequences are SGHAT and FQNNGV. The CDR3, as DNA: TGTGCCAGCAGCCCGGGGTCCTCCTACGAGCAGTACTTC. This codes for CASSPGSSYEQYF.

The chain has TRBV28 and TRBJ2-5, with TRBD1 matching over 7 bases. CDR1 is MDHEN, CDR2 SYDVKM, per germline. CDR3 length equals 14 residues. J lost 6 bases, V lost 5 bases, and 9 bases had no gene match. CDR3 bases: TGTGCCAGCAGTCCCCACGACAGGGTGAAGACCCAGTACTTC. Translation gives CASSPHDRVKTQYF.

The table lists this clone with a few counts. V is TRBV30 and J is TRBJ1-5; D remains ambiguous. V shed 1 base and J shed 3 bases, with 13 bases lying between them. The CDR3 has 15 amino acids. Germline V lookup: CDR1 GTSNPN, CDR2 SVGIG (reference sequence). CDR3 in amino acids: CAWSESGRLNQPQHF. CDR3 DNA sequence: TGTGCCTGGAGTGAATCAGGAAGACTCAATCAGCCCCAGCATTTT.

In DNA form, the CDR3 reads TGTGCCAGCACCGGACAGCTCAATCAGCCCCAGCATTTT. This gives the protein CASTGQLNQPQHF. V usage is TRBV6-5 and J usage is TRBJ1-5; D possibly corresponds to TRBD1 (6 bases). Germline V gene sequence: CDR1 MNHEY, CDR2 SVGAGI. The CDR3 is 13 amino acids. V lost 7 bases to trimming and J lost 3 bases, with 10 bases between them.

The chain employs TRBV19 and TRBJ2-5; TRBD2 agrees at 13 bases. The V gene end was trimmed by 5 bases and the J gene end by 5 bases; junction bases not matched to a gene: 8. The CDR3 length is 16 residues. CDR1 LNHDA and CDR2 SQIVND come from the germline V gene (reference sequence). The CDR3 spells CASSLRTSGSWETQYF. In nucleotides, the CDR3 is TGTGCCAGTAGTCTACGGACTAGCGGGAGCTGGGAGACCCAGTACTTC.

The genes are TRBV5-1 and TRBJ1-3, with D hard to call. There are 13 residues in the CDR3. CDR1 is SGHRS and CDR2 is YFSETQ in the germline V gene. V was trimmed by 4 bases and J by 0 bases, leaving 5 bases between them. DNA of the CDR3: TGCGCCAGCAGCCCAAACTCTGGAAACACCATATATTTT. Residues: CASSPNSGNTIYF.

CDR3 amino acids: CASNRLAGDYEQYF. CDR3 nucleotides: TGTGCCAGCAACCGACTAGCGGGGGACTACGAGCAGTACTTC. This chain links TRBV6-1 with TRBJ2-7; 12 bases match TRBD2. Per germline, CDR1 MNHNS and CDR2 SASEGT. The J segment lost 3 bases and the V segment lost 7 bases, leaving 4 bases of the junction unmatched. The CDR3 spans 14 residues.

The gene calls are TRBV2 and TRBJ1-5; D gene unclear. V lost 1 base to trimming and J lost 1 base, with 5 bases between them. CDR1 SNHLY and CDR2 FYNNEI come from the germline V gene. This CDR3 spans 14 amino acids. In DNA, the CDR3 is TGTGCCAGCAGTGAAGAAGAGAGCAATCAGCCCCAGCATTTT. It translates to CASSEEESNQPQHF. The whole variable domain, filled in from reference TRBV2 and TRBJ1-5, reads EPEVTQTPSHQVTQMGQEVILRCVPISNHLYFYWYRQILGQKVEFLVSFYNNEISEKSEIFDDQFSVERPDGSNFTLKIRSTKLEDSAMYFCASSEEESNQPQHFGDGTRLSIL.

This clone was observed once. This chain links TRBV6-5 with TRBJ2-7; D unresolved. The V end lost 6 bases, the J end lost 7 bases, and 13 bases lay between the germline ends. Looked up from germline, CDR1 is MNHEY and CDR2 is SVGAGI. The length of the CDR3 is 12 residues. CDR3: CASRDTVGEQYF. The CDR3 DNA follows: TGTGCCAGCAGAGATACCGTGGGGGAGCAGTACTTC.

The rearrangement joins TRBV6-5 to TRBJ2-1; 7 bases agree with TRBD1. V gave up 5 bases and J gave up 10 bases; unmatched junction bases: 14. CDR3 size: 15 residues. Per germline, CDR1 MNHEY and CDR2 SVGAGI. The CDR3 bases are TGTGCCAGCAGTCCGGGACAGAAAGTTCTGGGGGAGCAGTTCTTC. Translated, it gives CASSPGQKVLGEQFF.

This clone was seen a single time. This same CDR3 is encoded by further DNA sequences in the sample. This rearrangement joins TRBV28 to TRBJ2-5; tentatively, D is TRBD2 (6 bases). This CDR3 contains 14 residues. V shed 5 bases and J shed 2 bases, with 12 bases lying between them. Germline V gene data show CDR1 as MDHEN and CDR2 as SYDVKM. CDR3 sequence reads: CASSPGGGQETQYF. The CDR3, as DNA: TGTGCCAGCAGTCCTGGTGGGGGGCAAGAGACCCAGTACTTC.

J is TRBJ2-1 and V is TRBV5-4; no clear D. V lost 3 bases, J lost 8 bases, and 12 bases lay in between. The germline CDR1 and CDR2 sequences are SGHNT and YYREEE (reference sequence). The CDR3 runs 13 residues. The CDR3 DNA follows: TGTGCCAGCAGCTCGATCAGAAACGATGAGCAGTTCTTC. Translating it yields CASSSIRNDEQFF.

This chain uses TRBV30 with TRBJ1-1, with D maybe TRBD1 (5 bases). With 5 bases removed from V and 1 base from J, the gap between germline ends came to 14 bases. There are 14 residues in the CDR3. Germline V gives CDR1 GTSNPN, CDR2 SVGIG (reference sequence). The CDR3 DNA follows: TGTGCCTGGGGAAATCGTGGGGGGAACACTGAAGCTTTCTTT. Translation: CAWGNRGGNTEAFF.

The chain combines TRBV2 with TRBJ2-2; D possibly uses TRBD1 or TRBD2 (6 bases each). CDR1 is SNHLY and CDR2 is FYNNEI in the germline V gene. The CDR3 is 14 amino acids. Trimming removed 10 bases at V and 7 bases at J, with 19 bases between. The CDR3 DNA is TGTGCCACCCGGGACATTATGCGGGGCGGGGAGCTGTTTTTT. As protein: CATRDIMRGGELFF.

This chain joins TRBV7-3 and TRBJ2-3; no clear D. The ends were cut back, 2 bases at V and 8 bases at J, with 11 bases in the middle. This CDR3 comprises 13 residues. CDR1 and CDR2 from the germline V gene are SGHTA and FQGTGA. CDR3 sequence reads: CASSLSETFTQYF. Here the CDR3 DNA reads TGTGCCAGCAGCTTATCCGAGACCTTTACGCAGTATTTT.

The chain combines TRBV20-1 with TRBJ2-1; no clear D. The CDR3 loop spans 10 amino acids. Trimming took 1 base from V and 11 from J, leaving 6 bases between them. The germline V gene encodes CDR1 DFQATT and CDR2 SNEGSKA (reference sequence). Here the CDR3 reads CSARVVQQFF. The CDR3 region has the DNA TGCAGTGCTAGAGTAGTTCAGCAGTTCTTC.

The V and J genes are TRBV19 and TRBJ1-2; TRBD1 aligns across 9 bases. Germline-derived CDR1 and CDR2 are LNHDA and SQIVND (reference sequence). CDR3 length: 14 residues. After removal of 6 bases from V and 4 bases from J, the junction contained 6 bases not matched to a gene. CDR3 sequence: CASRRGTGTYGYTF. The CDR3 DNA is TGTGCCAGTAGGCGGGGGACAGGGACCTATGGCTACACCTTC.

This rearrangement joins TRBV30 to TRBJ2-2; D remains ambiguous. V lost 0 bases, J lost 7 bases, and 12 bases lay in between. Germline V gene lookup returns CDR1 GTSNPN and CDR2 SVGIG (reference sequence). This CDR3 comprises 14 residues. The CDR3: CAWSVQGAGGELFF. The CDR3 coding sequence is TGTGCCTGGAGTGTACAAGGTGCTGGCGGGGAGCTGTTTTTT.